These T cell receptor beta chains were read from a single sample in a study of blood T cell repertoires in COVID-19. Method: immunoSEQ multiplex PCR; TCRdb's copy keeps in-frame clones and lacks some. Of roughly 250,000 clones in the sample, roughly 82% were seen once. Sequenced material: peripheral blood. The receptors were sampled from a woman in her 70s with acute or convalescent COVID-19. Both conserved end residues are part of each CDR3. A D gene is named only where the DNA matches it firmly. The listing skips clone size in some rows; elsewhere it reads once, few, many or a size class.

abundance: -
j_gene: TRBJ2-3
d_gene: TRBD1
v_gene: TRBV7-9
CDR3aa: CASSFRGQGDTQYF
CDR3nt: TGTGCCAGCAGCTTCAGGGGGCAAGGAGATACGCAGTATTTT

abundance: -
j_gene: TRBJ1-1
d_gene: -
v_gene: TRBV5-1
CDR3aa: CASSLAGETWLTEAFF
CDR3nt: TGCGCCAGCAGCTTGGCCGGGGAGACATGGTTGACTGAAGCTTTCTTT

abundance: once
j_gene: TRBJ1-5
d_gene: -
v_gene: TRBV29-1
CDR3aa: CSVGDISNQPQHF
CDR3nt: TGCAGCGTTGGAGACATTAGCAATCAGCCCCAGCATTTT

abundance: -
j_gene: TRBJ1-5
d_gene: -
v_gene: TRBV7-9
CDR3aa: CAGAQGGNQPQHF
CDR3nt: TGTGCCGGCGCGCAGGGTGGCAATCAGCCCCAGCATTTT

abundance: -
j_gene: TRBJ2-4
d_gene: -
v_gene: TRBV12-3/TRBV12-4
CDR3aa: CASSFTGKNIQYF
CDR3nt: TGTGCCAGCAGTTTCACAGGGAAAAACATTCAGTACTTC

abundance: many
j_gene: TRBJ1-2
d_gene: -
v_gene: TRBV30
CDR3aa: CAWSPRKTLTRGGYTF
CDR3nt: TGTGCCTGGAGTCCCCGAAAAACCCTGACAAGGGGTGGCTACACCTTC

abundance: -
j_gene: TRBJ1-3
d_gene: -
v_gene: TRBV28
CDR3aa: CASTSSGNTIYF
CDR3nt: TGTGCCAGCACGAGTTCTGGAAACACCATATATTTT

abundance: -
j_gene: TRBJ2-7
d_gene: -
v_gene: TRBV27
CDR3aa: CASSRTGPAYEQYF
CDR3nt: TGTGCCAGCAGCCGTACAGGGCCCGCCTACGAGCAGTACTTC

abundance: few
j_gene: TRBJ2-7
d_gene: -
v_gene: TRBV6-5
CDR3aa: CASSYPGPGYEQYF
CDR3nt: TGTGCCAGCAGTTACCCCGGACCGGGGTACGAGCAGTACTTC

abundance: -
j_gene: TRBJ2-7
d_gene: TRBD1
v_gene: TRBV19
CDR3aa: CASQLGAGGPYEQYF
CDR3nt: TGTGCCAGTCAACTGGGGGCAGGGGGCCCCTACGAGCAGTACTTC

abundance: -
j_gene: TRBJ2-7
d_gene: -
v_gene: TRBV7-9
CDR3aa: CASSLYPSIYEQYF
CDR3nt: TGTGCCAGCAGCTTATATCCTAGTATCTACGAGCAGTACTTC

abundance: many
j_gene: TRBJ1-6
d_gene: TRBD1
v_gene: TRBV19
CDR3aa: CASSLQGVRYNSPLHF
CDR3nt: TGTGCCAGTAGTCTTCAGGGGGTAAGGTATAATTCACCCCTCCACTTT

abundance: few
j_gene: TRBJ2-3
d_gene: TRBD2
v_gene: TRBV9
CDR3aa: CASSVAGLAKSTDTQYF
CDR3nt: TGTGCCAGCAGCGTAGCGGGACTAGCGAAGAGCACAGATACGCAGTATTTT

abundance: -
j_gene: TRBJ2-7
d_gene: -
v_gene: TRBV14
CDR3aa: CASSQVGRLPYEQYF
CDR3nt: TGTGCCAGCAGCCAAGTGGGGCGGCTACCCTACGAGCAGTACTTC

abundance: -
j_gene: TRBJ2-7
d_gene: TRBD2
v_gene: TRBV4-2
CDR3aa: CASSQELAGVGSYEQYF
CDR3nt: TGTGCCAGCAGCCAAGAACTGGCGGGGGTGGGGTCCTACGAGCAGTACTTC

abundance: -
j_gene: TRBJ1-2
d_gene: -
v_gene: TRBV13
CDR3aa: CASSLVVRSTSNYGYTF
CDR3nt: TGTGCCAGCAGCTTAGTTGTTCGGAGCACCTCTAACTATGGCTACACCTTC

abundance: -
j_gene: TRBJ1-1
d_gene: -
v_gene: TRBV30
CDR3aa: CACTQGPKPEAFF
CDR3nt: TGTGCCTGCACACAGGGCCCAAAGCCCGAAGCTTTCTTT

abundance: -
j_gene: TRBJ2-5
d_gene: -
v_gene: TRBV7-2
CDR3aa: CASSEAWAGWETQYF
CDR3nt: TGTGCCAGCAGCGAAGCCTGGGCAGGGTGGGAGACCCAGTACTTC

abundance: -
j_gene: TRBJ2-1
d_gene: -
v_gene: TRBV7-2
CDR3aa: CASSLGAEQFF
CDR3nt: TGTGCCAGCAGCTTAGGGGCCGAGCAGTTCTTC

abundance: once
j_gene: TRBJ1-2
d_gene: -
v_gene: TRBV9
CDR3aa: CASGGSGPSRDYGYTF
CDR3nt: TGTGCCAGCGGCGGGAGCGGGCCTTCGAGGGACTATGGCTACACCTTC

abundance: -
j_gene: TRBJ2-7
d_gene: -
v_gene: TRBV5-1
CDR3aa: CASSLGQDDEQYF
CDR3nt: TGCGCCAGCAGCTTGGGACAGGACGACGAGCAGTACTTC

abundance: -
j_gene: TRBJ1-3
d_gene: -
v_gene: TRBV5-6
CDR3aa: CASSYGNSGNTIYF
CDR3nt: TGTGCCAGCAGCTACGGGAACTCTGGAAACACCATATATTTT

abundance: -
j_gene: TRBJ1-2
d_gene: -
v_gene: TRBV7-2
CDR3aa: CASSLVTGGLHNYGYTF
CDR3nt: TGTGCCAGCAGCTTAGTTACAGGTGGCCTGCATAACTATGGCTACACCTTC

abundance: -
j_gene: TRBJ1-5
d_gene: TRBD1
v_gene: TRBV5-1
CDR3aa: CASSPGTGNNQPQHF
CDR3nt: TGCGCCAGCTCCCCCGGGACAGGGAACAATCAGCCCCAGCATTTT

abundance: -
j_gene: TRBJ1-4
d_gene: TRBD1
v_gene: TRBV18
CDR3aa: CASSPPGQSFNEKLFF
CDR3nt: TGTGCCAGCTCACCACCGGGACAGAGTTTTAATGAAAAACTGTTTTTT

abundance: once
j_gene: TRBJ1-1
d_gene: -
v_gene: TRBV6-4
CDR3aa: CASRTQGRPNTEAFF
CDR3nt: TGTGCCAGCAGGACCCAGGGGCGACCGAACACTGAAGCTTTCTTT

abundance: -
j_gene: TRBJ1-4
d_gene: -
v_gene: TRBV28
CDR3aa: CASSLSGLYATNEKLFF
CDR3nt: TGTGCCAGCAGTTTATCCGGGTTATATGCAACTAATGAAAAACTGTTTTTT

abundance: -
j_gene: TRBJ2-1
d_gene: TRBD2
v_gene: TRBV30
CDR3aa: CAWSVAGLTTMRQFF
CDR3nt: TGTGCCTGGAGTGTAGCGGGGCTTACTACAATGAGGCAGTTCTTC

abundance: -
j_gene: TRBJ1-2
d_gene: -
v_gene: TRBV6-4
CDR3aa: CASSGGLGYTF
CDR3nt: TGTGCCAGCAGTGGCGGGCTAGGCTACACCTTC

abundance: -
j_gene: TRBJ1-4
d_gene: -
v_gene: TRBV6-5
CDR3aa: CATLGRDGEKLFF
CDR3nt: TGTGCCACCCTCGGGAGGGACGGGGAAAAACTGTTTTTT

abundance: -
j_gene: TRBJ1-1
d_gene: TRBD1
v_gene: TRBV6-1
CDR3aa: CASREGGAYTEAFF
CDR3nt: TGTGCCAGCAGAGAAGGGGGCGCATACACTGAAGCTTTCTTT

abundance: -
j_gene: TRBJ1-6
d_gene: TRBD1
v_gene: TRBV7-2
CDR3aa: CASSLEGGGSSPLHF
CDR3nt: TGTGCCAGCAGCTTAGAAGGGGGCGGTTCCTCACCCCTCCACTTT

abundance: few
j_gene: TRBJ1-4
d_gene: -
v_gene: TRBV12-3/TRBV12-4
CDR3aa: CASSLGGEEKLFF
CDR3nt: TGTGCCAGCAGTTTGGGGGGAGAGGAAAAACTGTTTTTT

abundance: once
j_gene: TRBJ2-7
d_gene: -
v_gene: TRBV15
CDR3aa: CATSRDYKRLSSYEQYF
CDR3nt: TGTGCCACCAGCAGAGACTATAAGCGCCTAAGCTCCTACGAGCAGTACTTC

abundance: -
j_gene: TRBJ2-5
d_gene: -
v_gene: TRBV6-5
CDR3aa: CASTGKQETQYF
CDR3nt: TGTGCCAGCACAGGGAAGCAAGAGACCCAGTACTTC

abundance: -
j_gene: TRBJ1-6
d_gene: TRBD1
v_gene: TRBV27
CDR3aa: CASSLSPTGDNSPLHF
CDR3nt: TGTGCCAGCAGTTTATCTCCGACAGGGGATAATTCACCCCTCCACTTT

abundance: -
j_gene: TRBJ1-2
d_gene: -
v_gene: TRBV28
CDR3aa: CASSLQGNGYTF
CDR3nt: TGTGCCAGCAGTCTACAGGGTAATGGCTACACCTTC

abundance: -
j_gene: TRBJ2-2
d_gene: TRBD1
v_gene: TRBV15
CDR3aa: CATSRFWTGSNTGELFF
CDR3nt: TGTGCCACCAGCAGATTCTGGACAGGGTCGAACACCGGGGAGCTGTTTTTT

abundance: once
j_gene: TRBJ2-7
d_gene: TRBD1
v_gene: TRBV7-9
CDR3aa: CASSLGTGYAEQYF
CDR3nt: TGTGCCAGCAGCTTAGGGACAGGGTATGCCGAGCAGTACTTC

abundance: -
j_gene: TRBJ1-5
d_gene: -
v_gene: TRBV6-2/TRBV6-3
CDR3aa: CASSYFAGLNQPQHF
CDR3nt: TGTGCCAGCAGTTACTTCGCAGGTCTCAATCAGCCCCAGCATTTT

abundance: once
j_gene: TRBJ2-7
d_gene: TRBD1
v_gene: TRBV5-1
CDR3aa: CASSLDRGRGQYF
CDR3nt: TGCGCCAGCAGCTTGGACAGGGGGCGCGGGCAGTACTTC

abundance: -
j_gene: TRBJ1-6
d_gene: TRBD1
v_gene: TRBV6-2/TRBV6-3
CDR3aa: CASSHPRGTGSPLHF
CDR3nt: TGTGCCAGCAGTCACCCCAGGGGGACGGGTTCACCCCTCCACTTT

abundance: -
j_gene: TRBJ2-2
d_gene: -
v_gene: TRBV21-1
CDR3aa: CASSKRSSRSGGPNTGELFF
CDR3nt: TGTGCCAGCAGCAAGAGGTCCTCCCGGTCGGGGGGGCCGAACACCGGGGAGCTGTTTTTT